This section outlines one T cell receptor beta chain sequence together with its context. Germline V CDR1 and CDR2: DFQATT, SNEGSKA (reference sequence). The CDR3 consists of 15 residues. The J segment lost 3 bases and the V segment lost 6 bases, leaving 11 bases of the junction unmatched. Hyperthyroidism patients were newly diagnosed, ill under 2 months, and aged 18 to 65 years. The authors amplified TCR beta CDR3 regions, and they did so from RNA transcripts for repertoire sequencing. RT-PCR in the first round used HTBI primers; a second-round multiplex PCR followed. MiXCR, applied by TCRdb to the multiplex PCR reads, yields one record per CDR3 protein. The table includes approximately 1.2 million distinct CDR3 sequences, about 35% detected once. These data are taken from a study of Graves' ophthalmopathy and Graves' hyperthyroidism. Whole-study context: No ophthalmopathy within 18 months of follow-up signified stable hyperthyroidism.

The sequence came from an adult man with Graves' hyperthyroidism. The chain combines TRBV20-1 with TRBJ2-5; TRBD1 matches 9 bases. The sample consisted of peripheral blood or thyroid tissue (not recorded which). CDR3 amino acids: CSATNRGRGKETQYF. The DNA for the CDR3 is TGCAGTGCAACAAACAGGGGGCGCGGAAAAGAGACCCAGTACTTC.